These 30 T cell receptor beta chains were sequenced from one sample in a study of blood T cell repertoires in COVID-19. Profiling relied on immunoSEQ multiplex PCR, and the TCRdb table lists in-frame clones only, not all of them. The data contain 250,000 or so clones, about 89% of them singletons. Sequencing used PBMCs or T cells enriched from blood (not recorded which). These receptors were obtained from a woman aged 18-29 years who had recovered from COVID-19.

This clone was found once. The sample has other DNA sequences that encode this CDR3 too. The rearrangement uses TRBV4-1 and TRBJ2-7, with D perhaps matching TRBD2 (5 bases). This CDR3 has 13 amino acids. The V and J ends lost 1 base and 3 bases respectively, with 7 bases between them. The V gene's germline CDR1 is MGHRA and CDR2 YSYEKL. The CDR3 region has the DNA TGCGCCAGCAGCCAAGTCCGGGACTACGAGCAGTACTTC. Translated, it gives CASSQVRDYEQYF.

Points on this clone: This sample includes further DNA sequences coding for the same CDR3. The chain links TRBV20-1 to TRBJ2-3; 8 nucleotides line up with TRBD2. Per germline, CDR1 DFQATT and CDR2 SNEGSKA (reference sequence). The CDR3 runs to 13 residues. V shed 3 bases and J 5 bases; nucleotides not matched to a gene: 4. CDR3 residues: CSASALAGDTQYF. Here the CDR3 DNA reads TGCAGTGCTAGTGCGCTAGCGGGAGATACGCAGTATTTT.

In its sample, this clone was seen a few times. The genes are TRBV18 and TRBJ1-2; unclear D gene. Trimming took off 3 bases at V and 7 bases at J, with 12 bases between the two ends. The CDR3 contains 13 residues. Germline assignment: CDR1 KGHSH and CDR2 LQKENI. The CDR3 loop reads CASSPEGVGGYTF. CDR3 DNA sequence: TGTGCCAGCTCACCGGAGGGCGTGGGTGGCTACACCTTC.

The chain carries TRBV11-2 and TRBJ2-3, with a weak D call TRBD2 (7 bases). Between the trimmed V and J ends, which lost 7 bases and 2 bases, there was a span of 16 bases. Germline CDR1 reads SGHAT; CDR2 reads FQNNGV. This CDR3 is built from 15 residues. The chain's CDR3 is CASNLGGAITDTQYF. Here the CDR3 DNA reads TGTGCCAGCAACTTGGGGGGGGCTATCACAGATACGCAGTATTTT. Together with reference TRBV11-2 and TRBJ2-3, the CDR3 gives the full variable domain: EAGVAQSPRYKIIEKRQSVAFWCNPISGHATLYWYQQILGQGPKLLIQFQNNGVVDDSQLPKDRFSAERLKGVDSTLKIQPAKLEDSAVYLCASNLGGAITDTQYFGPGTRLTVL.

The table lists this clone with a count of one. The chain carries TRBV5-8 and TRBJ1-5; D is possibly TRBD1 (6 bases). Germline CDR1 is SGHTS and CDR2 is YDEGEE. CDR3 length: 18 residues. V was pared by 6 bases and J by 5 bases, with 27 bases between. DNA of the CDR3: TGTGCCAGCATCGAGGTCAGGTGGAAACAGGGCGGTTATCAGCCCCAGCATTTT. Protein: CASIEVRWKQGGYQPQHF. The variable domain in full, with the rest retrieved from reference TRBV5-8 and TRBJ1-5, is EAGVTQSPTHLIKTRGQQATLRCSPISGHTSVYWYQQALGLGLQFLLWYDEGEERNRGNFPPRFSGRQFPNYSSELNVNALELEDSALYLCASIEVRWKQGGYQPQHFGDGTRLSIL.

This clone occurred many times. CDR3 sequence: CASSHLLESSYNEQFF. The CDR3 DNA follows: TGCGCCAGCAGCCACCTACTAGAGAGCTCCTACAATGAGCAGTTCTTC. The V call is TRBV4-3, the J call TRBJ2-1, with D tentatively TRBD2 (5 bases). CDR1 and CDR2 from the germline V gene are LGHNA and YSLEER. Trimming shortened V by 3 bases and J by 0 bases, and 12 bases separated the two germline ends. The CDR3 is made up of 16 amino acids.

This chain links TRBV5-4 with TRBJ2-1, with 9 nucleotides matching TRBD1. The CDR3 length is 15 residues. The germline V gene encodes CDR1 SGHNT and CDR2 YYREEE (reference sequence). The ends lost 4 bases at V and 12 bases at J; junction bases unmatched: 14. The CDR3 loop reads CASSRSGTGLAWQFF. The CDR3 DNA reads TGTGCCAGCAGCCGAAGCGGGACAGGGCTCGCCTGGCAGTTCTTC.

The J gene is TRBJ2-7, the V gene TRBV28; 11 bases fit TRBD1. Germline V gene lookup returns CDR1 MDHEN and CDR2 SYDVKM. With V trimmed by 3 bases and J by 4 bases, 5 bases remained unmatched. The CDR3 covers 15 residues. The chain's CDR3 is CASSLQGQGEYEQYF. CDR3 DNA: TGTGCCAGCAGTTTGCAGGGACAGGGGGAATACGAGCAGTACTTC. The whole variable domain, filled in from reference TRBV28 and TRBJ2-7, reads DVKVTQSSRYLVKRTGEKVFLECVQDMDHENMFWYRQDPGLGLRLIYFSYDVKMKEKGDIPEGYSVSREKKERFSLILESASTNQTSMYLCASSLQGQGEYEQYFGPGTRLTVT.

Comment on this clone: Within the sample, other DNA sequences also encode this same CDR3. CDR3 amino acids: CASSPRDRAYEQYF. The CDR3, as DNA: TGTGCCAGCAGCCCCCGGGACAGGGCCTACGAGCAGTACTTC. The V gene is TRBV9, the J gene TRBJ2-7, with 9 nucleotides matching TRBD1. Trimming cost V 4 bases and J 2 bases; bases outside gene matches: 4. This CDR3 comprises 14 residues. Germline V CDR1 and CDR2: SGDLS, YYNGEE.

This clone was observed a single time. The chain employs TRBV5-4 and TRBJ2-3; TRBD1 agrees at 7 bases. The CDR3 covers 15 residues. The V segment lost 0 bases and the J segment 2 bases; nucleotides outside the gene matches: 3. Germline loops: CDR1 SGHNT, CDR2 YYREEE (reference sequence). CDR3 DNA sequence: TGTGCCAGCAGCTTGGAGGGACAGTTCACAGATACGCAGTATTTT. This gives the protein CASSLEGQFTDTQYF.

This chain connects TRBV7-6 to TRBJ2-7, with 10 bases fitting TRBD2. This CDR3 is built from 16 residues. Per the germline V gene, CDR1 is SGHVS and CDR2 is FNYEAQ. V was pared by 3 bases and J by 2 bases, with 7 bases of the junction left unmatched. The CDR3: CASSFRLSGGAYEQYF. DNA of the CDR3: TGTGCCAGCAGCTTTCGACTAAGCGGGGGGGCCTACGAGCAGTACTTC.

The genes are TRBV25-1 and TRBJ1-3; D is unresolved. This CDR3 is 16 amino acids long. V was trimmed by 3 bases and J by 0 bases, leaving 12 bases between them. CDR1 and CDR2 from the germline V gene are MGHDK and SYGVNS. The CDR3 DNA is TGTGCCAGCAGTGACCCGGGGAGAAGCTCTGGAAACACCATATATTTT. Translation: CASSDPGRSSGNTIYF.

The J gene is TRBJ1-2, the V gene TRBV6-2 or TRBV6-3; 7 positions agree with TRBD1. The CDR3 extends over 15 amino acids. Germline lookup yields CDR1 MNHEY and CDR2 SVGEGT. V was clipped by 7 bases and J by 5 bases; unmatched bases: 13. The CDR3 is CASTPLDRTSYGYTF. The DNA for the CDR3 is TGTGCCAGCACCCCTTTGGACAGGACGTCTTATGGCTACACCTTC.

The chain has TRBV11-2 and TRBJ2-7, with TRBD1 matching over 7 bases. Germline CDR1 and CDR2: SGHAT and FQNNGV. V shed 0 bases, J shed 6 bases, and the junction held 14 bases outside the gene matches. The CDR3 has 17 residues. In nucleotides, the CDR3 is TGTGCCAGCAGCTTAGATCCAGGGACAGTGATAACAAGCGAGCAGTACTTC. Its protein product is CASSLDPGTVITSEQYF.

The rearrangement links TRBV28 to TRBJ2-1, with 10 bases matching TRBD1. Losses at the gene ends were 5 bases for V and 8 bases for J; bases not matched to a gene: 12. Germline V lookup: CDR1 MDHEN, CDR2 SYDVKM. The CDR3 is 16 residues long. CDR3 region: CASSLLPGQGSHEQFF. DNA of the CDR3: TGTGCCAGCAGTCTCCTACCGGGACAGGGGTCCCATGAGCAGTTCTTC.

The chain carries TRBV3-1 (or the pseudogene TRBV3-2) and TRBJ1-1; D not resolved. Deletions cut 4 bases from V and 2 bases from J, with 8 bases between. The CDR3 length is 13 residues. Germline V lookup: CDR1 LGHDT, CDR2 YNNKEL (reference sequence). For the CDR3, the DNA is TGTGCCAGCAGCCGGGCGCAAAACACTGAAGCTTTCTTT. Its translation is CASSRAQNTEAFF.

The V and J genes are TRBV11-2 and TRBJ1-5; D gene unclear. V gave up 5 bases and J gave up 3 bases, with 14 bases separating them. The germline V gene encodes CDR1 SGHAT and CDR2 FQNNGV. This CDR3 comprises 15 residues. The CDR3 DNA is TGTGCCAGCAGCGCGGGTTTCTCTGCCAATCAGCCCCAGCATTTT. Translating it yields CASSAGFSANQPQHF. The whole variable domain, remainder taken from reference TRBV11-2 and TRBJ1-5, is EAGVAQSPRYKIIEKRQSVAFWCNPISGHATLYWYQQILGQGPKLLIQFQNNGVVDDSQLPKDRFSAERLKGVDSTLKIQPAKLEDSAVYLCASSAGFSANQPQHFGDGTRLSIL.

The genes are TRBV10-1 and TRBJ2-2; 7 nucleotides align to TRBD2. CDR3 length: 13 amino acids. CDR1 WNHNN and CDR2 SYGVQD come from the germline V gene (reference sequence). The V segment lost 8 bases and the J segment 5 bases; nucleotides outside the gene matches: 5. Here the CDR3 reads CASSSGATGELFF. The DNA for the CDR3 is TGCGCCAGCTCAAGCGGGGCGACCGGGGAGCTGTTTTTT.

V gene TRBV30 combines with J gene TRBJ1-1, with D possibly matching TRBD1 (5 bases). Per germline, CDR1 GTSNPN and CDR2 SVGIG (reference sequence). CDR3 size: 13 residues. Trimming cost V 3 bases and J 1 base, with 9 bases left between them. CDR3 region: CAWSQGENTEAFF. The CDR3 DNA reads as TGTGCCTGGAGCCAAGGGGAGAACACTGAAGCTTTCTTT.

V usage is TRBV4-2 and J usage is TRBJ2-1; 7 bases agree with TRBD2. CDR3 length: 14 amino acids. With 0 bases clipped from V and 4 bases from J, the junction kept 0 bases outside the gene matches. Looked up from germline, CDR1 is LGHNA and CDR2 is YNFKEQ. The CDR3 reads CASSQEGGYNEQFF. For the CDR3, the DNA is TGTGCCAGCAGCCAAGAGGGAGGGTACAATGAGCAGTTCTTC.

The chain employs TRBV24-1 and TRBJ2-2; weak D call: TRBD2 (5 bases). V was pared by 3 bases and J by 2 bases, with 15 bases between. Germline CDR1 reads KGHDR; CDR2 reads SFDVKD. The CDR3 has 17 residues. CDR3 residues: CATSDAPAGYNTGELFF. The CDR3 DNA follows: TGTGCCACCAGTGATGCCCCTGCGGGCTATAACACCGGGGAGCTGTTTTTT.

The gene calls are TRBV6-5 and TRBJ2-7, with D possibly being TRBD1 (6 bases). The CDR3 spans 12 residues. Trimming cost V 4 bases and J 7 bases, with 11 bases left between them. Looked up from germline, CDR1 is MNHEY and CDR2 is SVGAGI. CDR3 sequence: CASSSQGREQYF. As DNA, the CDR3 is TGTGCCAGCAGTTCACAGGGAAGGGAGCAGTACTTC.

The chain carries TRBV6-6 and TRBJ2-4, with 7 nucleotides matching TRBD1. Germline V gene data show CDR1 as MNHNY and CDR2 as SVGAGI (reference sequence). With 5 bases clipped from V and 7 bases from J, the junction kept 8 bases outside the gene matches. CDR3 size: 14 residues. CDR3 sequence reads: CASSHATGQNIQYF. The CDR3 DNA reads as TGTGCCAGCAGTCATGCGACAGGGCAGAACATTCAGTACTTC.

Here the CDR3 DNA reads TGTGCCAGTAGTAGCGGGTCTAGCTCCTACAATGAGCAGTTCTTC. This codes for CASSSGSSSYNEQFF. The V and J genes are TRBV19 and TRBJ2-1, with D possibly matching TRBD2 (5 bases). The CDR3 covers 15 residues. Per germline, CDR1 LNHDA and CDR2 SQIVND (reference sequence). V gave up 4 bases and J gave up 0 bases, with 10 bases separating them.

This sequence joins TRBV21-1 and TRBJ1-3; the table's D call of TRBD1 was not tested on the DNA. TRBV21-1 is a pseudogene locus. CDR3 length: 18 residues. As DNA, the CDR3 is TGTGCCAGCAGCAAAGTGGGGATGGGGCCCGACTCTGGAAACACCATATATTTT. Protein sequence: CASSKVGMGPDSGNTIYF.

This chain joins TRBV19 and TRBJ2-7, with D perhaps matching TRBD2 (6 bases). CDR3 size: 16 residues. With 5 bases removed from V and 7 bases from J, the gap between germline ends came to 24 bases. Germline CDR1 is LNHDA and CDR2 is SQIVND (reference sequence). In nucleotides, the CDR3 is TGTGCCAGTAGTTCACATCCAGGGACTTCCCTTCGTGAGCAGTACTTC. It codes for CASSSHPGTSLREQYF.

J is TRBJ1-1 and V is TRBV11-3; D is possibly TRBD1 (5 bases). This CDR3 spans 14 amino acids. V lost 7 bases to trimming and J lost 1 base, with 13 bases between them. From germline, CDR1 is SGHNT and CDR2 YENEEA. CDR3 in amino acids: CASKIQTENTEAFF. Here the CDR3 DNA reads TGTGCCAGCAAAATTCAGACAGAGAACACTGAAGCTTTCTTT.

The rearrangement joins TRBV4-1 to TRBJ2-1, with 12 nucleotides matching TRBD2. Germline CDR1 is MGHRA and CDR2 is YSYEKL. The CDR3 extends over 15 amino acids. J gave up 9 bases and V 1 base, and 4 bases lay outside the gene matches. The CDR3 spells CASSQGLAGVREQFF. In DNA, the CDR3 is TGCGCCAGCAGCCAAGGACTAGCGGGAGTACGTGAGCAGTTCTTC.

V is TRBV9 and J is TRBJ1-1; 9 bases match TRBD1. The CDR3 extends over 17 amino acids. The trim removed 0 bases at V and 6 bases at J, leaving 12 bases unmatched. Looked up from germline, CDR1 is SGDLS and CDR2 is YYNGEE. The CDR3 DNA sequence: TGTGCCAGCAGCGTAGAAGTCAGCGGGACAGGGAAGGCTGAAGCTTTCTTT. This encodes CASSVEVSGTGKAEAFF.

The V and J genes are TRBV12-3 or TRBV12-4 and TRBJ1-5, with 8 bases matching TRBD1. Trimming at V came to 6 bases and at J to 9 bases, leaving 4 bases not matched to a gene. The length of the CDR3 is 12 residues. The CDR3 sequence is CASSDRGPPQHF. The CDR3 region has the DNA TGTGCCAGCAGCGACAGGGGTCCGCCCCAGCATTTT.